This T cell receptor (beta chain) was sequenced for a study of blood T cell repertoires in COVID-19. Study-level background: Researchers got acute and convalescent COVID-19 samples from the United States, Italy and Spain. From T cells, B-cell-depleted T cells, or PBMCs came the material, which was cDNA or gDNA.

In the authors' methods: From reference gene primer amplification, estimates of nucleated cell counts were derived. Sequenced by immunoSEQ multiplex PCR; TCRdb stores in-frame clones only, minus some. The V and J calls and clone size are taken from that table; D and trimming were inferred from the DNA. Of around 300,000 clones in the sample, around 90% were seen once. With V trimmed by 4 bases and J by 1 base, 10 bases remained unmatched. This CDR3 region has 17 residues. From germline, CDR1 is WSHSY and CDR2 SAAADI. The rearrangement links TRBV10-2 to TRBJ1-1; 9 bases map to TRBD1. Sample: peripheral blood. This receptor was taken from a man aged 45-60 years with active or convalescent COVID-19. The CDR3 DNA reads TGCGCCAGCAGTGCCCTAGGGACAGGGCTTGGGAACACTGAAGCTTTCTTT. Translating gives CASSALGTGLGNTEAFF.